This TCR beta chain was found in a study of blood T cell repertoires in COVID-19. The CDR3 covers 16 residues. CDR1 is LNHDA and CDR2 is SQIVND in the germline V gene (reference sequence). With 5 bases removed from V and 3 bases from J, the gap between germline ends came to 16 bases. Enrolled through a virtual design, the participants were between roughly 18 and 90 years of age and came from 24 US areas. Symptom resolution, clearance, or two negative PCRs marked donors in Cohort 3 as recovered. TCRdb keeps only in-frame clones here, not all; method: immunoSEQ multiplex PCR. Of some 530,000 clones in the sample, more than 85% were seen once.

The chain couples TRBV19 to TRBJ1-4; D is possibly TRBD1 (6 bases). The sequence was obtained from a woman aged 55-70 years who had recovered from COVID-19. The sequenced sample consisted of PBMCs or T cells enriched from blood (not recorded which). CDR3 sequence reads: CASSSHSQGANEKLFF. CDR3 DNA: TGTGCCAGTAGTTCTCACTCACAGGGAGCTAATGAAAAACTGTTTTTT.